This TCR beta chain was captured by sequencing in a study of blood T cell repertoires in COVID-19. Method: immunoSEQ multiplex PCR; TCRdb's copy keeps in-frame clones and lacks some. The sample lists 28,000 or so clones; approximately 81% were seen once. The germline CDR1 and CDR2 sequences are ENHRY and SYGVKD. V shed 6 bases and J shed 2 bases, with 11 bases lying between them. This CDR3 region has 13 residues. The specimen was peripheral blood. This chain connects TRBV10-3 to TRBJ2-7; D is perhaps TRBD1 (7 bases). The source of this sequence is a human donor in a cohort sampled during active COVID-19. In nucleotides, the CDR3 is TGTGCCATCAGGACAGGGAGGACCTACGAGCAGTACTTC. Its translation is CAIRTGRTYEQYF.